This TCR beta chain was observed in a study of human T cells and chemical hapten exposure. The V gene's germline CDR1 is MNHNS and CDR2 SASEGT. The V gene end was trimmed by 0 bases and the J gene end by 7 bases; junction bases not matched to a gene: 6. The CDR3 runs 16 residues. The time point is: patch test 1, 2 weeks after DPC sensitization. Treatment given: therapeutic diphenylcyclopropenone sensitization with weekly scalp DPC. In TCRdb, the RACE reads were re-called with MiXCR into one record per CDR3 protein. The data show fewer than 200,000 distinct CDR3 sequences, 20% to 25% seen once. This clonotype was counted a few times. Its specificity is not known. Whole-study results and caveats: Patch test scores rose with PT1 expanded TCR counts, a positive correlation. With DPC sensitization, TCRs exceeding 1 in 1000 frequency showed no change. Relative to controls, expanded TCRs formed significantly more large CDR3 similarity clusters.

The chain carries TRBV6-1 and TRBJ2-1, with 10 nucleotides matching TRBD2. Source: whole blood, taken in connection with sensitization to the hapten diphenylcyclopropenone (DPC). This TCR was recovered from a woman aged 45-59 years with alopecia areata. Some clones in this sample may be carry-over from other donors' samples. In DNA form, the CDR3 reads TGTGCCAGCAGTGAAGCCACTAGCGGGACCTGGAATGAGCAGTTCTTC. It is translated as CASSEATSGTWNEQFF.